This T cell receptor beta chain emerged from a study of cytomegalovirus exposure and HLA in healthy donors. Between the trimmed V and J ends, which lost 2 bases and 5 bases, there was a span of 13 bases. CDR3 size: 15 residues. CDR1 SGHDT and CDR2 YYEEEE come from the germline V gene. Study outcomes and limitations: Reports described diagnosis of cytomegalovirus status by the classifier as highly specific and sensitive.

PCR amplification relied on 60 Vbeta primers (plus 13 Jbeta primers). The assay was immunoSEQ multiplex PCR, and TCRdb's table has in-frame clones only and misses some. This sample has approximately 150,000 clones; approximately 88% occur once, and the top ten carry under 1.1%. On this clone: Its matching antigen is unknown.

Sequencing was done on a sample of PBMCs. This sequence was found in a young man in good health and CMV-seronegative. V usage is TRBV5-6 and J usage is TRBJ1-4; D ambiguous. The CDR3 here is CASSLWFRFNEKLFF. The DNA of the CDR3 is TGTGCCAGCAGCTTATGGTTCAGGTTCAATGAAAAACTGTTTTTT.